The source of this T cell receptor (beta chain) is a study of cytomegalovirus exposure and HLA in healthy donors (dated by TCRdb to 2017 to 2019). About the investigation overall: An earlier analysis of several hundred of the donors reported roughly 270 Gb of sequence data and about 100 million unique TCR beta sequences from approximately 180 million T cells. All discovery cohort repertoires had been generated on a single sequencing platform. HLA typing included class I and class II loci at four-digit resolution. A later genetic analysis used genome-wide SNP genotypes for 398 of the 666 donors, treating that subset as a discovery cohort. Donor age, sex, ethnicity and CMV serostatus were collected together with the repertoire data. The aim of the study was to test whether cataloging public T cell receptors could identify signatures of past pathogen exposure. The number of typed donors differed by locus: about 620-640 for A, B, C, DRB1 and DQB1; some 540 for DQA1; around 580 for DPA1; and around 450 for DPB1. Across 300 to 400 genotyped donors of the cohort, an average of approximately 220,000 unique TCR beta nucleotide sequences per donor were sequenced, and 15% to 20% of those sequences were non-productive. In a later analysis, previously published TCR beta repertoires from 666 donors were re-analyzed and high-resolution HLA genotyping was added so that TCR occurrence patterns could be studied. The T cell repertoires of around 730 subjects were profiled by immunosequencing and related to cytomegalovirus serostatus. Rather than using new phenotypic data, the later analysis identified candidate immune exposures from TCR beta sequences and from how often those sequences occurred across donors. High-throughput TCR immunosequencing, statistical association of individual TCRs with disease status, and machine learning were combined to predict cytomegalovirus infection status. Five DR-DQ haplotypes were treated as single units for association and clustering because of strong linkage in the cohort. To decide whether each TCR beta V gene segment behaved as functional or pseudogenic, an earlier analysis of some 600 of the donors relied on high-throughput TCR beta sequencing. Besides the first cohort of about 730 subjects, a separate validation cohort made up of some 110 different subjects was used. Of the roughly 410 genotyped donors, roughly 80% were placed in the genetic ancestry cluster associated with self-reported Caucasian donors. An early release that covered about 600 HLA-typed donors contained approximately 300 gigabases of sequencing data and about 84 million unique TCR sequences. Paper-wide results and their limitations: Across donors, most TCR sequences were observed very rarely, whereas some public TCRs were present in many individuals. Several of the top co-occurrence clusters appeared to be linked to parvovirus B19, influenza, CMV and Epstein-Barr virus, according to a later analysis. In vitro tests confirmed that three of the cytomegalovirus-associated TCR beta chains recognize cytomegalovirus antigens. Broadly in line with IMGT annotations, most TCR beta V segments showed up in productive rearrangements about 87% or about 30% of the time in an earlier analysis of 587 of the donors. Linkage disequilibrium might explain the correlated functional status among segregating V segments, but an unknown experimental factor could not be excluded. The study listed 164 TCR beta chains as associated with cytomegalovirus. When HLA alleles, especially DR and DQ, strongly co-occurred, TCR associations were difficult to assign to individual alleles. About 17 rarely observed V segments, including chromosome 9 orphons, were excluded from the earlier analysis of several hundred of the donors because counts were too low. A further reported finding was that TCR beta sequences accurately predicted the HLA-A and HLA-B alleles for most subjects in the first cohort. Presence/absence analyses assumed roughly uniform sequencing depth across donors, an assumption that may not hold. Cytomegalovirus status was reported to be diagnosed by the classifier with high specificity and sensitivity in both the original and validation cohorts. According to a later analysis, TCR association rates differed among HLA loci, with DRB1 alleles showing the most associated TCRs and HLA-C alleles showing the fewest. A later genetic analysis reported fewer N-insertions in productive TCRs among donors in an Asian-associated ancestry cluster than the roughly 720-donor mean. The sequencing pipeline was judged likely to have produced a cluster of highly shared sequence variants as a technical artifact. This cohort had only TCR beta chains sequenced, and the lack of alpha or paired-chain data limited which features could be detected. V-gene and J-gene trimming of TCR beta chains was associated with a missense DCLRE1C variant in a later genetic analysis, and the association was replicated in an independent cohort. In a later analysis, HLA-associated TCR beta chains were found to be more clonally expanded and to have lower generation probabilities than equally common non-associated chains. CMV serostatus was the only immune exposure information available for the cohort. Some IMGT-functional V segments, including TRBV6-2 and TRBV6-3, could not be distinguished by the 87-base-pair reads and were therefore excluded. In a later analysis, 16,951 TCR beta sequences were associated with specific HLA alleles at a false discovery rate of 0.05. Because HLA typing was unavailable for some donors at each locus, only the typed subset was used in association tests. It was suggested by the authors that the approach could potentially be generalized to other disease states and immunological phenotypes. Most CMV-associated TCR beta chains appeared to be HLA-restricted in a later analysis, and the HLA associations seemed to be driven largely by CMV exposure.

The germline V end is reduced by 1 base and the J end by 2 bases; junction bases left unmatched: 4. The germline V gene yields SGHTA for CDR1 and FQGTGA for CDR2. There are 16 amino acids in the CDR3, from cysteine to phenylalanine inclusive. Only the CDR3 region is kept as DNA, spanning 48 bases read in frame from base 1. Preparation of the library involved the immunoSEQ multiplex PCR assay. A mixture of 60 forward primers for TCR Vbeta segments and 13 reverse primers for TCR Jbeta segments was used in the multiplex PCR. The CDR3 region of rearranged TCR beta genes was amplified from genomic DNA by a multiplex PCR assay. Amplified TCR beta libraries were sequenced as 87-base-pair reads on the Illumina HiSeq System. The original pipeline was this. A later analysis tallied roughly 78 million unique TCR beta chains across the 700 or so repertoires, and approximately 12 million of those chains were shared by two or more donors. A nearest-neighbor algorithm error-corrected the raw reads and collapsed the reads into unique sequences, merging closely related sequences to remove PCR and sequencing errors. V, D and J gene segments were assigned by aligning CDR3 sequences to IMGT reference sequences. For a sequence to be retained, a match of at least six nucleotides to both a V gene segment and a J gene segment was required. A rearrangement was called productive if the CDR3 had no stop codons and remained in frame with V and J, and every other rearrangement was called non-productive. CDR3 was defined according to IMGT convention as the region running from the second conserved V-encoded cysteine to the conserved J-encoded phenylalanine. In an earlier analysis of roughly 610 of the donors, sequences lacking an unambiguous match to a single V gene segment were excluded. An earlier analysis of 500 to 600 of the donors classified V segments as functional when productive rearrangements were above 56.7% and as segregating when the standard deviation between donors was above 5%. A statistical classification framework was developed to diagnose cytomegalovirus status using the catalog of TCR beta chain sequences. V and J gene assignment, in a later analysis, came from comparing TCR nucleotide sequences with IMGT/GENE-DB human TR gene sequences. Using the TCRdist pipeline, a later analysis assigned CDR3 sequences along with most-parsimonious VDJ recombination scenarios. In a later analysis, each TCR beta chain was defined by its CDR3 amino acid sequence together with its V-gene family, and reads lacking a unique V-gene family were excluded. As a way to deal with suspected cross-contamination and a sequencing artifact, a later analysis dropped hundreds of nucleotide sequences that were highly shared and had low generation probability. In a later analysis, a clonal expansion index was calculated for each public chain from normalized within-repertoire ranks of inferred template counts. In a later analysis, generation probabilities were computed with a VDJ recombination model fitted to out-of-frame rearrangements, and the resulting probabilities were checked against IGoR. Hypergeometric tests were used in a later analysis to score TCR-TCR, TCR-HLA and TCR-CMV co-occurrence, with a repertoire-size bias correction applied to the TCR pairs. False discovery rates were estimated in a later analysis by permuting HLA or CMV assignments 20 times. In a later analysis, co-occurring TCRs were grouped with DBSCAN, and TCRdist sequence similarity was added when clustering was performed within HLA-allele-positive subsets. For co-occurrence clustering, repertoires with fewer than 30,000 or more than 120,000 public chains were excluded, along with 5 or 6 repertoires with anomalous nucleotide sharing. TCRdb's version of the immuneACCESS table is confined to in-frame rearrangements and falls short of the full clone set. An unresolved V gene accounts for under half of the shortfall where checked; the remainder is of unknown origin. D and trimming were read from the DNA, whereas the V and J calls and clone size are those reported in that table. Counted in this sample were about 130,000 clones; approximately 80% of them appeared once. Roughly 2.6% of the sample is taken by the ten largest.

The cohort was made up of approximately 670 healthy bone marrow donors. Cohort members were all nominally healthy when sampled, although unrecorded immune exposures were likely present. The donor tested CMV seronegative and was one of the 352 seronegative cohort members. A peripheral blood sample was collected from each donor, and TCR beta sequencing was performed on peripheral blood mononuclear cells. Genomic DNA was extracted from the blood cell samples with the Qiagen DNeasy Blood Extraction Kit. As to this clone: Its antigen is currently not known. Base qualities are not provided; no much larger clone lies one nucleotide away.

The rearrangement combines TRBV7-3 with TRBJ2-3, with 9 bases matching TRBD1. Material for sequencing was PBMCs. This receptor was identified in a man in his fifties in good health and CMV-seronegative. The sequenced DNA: TGTGCCAGCAGCTTAATCGGGACAGGGCTCACAGATACGCAGTATTTT. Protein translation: CASSLIGTGLTDTQYF.